This T cell receptor (beta chain) is drawn from a study of T cell responses to AZD1222 COVID-19 vaccine (dated by TCRdb to 2020 to 2022). Background for the entire study: AZD1222 recipients whose second dose came at about 4 weeks and those whose second dose came at about 12 weeks were combined into one group, since spike-specific TCR depth and breadth did not differ between the two schedules. Trial participants were enrolled into age subgroups of 18-55, 56-69 and 70-plus years, which contained 148, 28 and 57 TCR-sequenced participants, respectively. A total of under 250 trial participants underwent TCR sequencing, of whom nearly 210 had received two doses of AZD1222 and roughly 26 had received two doses of the MenACWY control vaccine. On the study overall, not on this receptor specifically: No day 14 peak-response samples were available, so repertoires were characterized only after the peak T cell response. After two AZD1222 doses, both the breadth and the depth of spike-specific TCRs were significantly higher than at day 0 and than in MenACWY recipients. Participants were mostly white British, with more females than males. The authors suggested clonal diversity may have been underestimated. The vaccine-associated CD4 TCRs covered the entire spike protein, and the dominant responses fell in regions 160-218 and 743-854. Conclusions about previously exposed vaccinees were limited because only six AZD1222 recipients were SARS-CoV-2 seropositive at baseline. The 56-69-year group was small, and its depth increase did not reach significance, likely because of low power. Reportedly, almost half of the unique spike-specific TCRs recognized epitopes lying outside the regions that are mutated in the B.1.351 and B.1.1.7 variants.

The time point label on this specimen signifies: baseline before first vaccination. Vaccinee samples came from UK trials COV001 and COV002, including a single-blind randomized controlled phase 2/3 trial of AZD1222 (ChAdOx1 nCoV-19) in healthy adults. For TCRbeta chain sequencing, PBMC samples from trial participants were taken at day 0 and at day 28 after the second dose. The germline V gene provides CDR1 SNHLY and CDR2 FYNNEI. The CDR3, cysteine through phenylalanine, is 17 amino acids long. CDR3 DNA is the only sequence kept; it has 51 bases, read in frame from the first base. Here V drops 10 bases and J drops 0 bases, and the junction holds 13 bases not matched to any gene. The CDR3 regions of human TCRbeta chains were analyzed by immunosequencing. The paper's processing steps were these. Repertoire TCRs were checked for matches against a reference library of SARS-CoV-2-specific TCRs that had been generated using the MIRA antigen-specificity platform. Breadth was defined as the fraction of unique TCRs that were SARS-CoV-2-associated. Depth was defined as the fraction of total T cells that were SARS-CoV-2-associated. Using the MIRA data, each spike-specific TCR was assigned both to the spike region to which the TCR was reactive and to a CD4 or CD8 class. Log10-transformed breadth and depth values were compared by one-way ANOVA with Sidak's multiple comparisons tests. TCRdb holds this immuneACCESS table with in-frame rearrangements only. Some clones are missing; in checked studies, unresolved V genes explain under half, and the rest has no known cause. V and J calls and clone size are as listed in that table; D and trimming were resolved from the DNA. The sample table records some 92,000 clones; about 89% of these occur just once. The top ten clones comprise under 10% of the sample.

As for this clone: Which antigen it targets is not known. No base qualities exist here, and no much larger clone lies one base off it.

The sample consisted of peripheral blood, taken on day 0 of AZD1222 vaccination. The origin of this receptor is an adult in good health. In this chain, TRBV2 is recombined with TRBJ1-1; TRBD1 lines up with 11 middle nucleotides. The CDR3 here reads CATAKDRGRGMNTEAFF. The sequenced DNA: TGTGCCACTGCCAAGGACAGGGGGCGGGGGATGAACACTGAAGCTTTCTTT.